This T cell receptor beta chain was captured in a study of Tregs in tolerant kidney transplant recipients. TCRdb's table, derived via immunoSEQ multiplex PCR, lists solely in-frame clones and lacks some. This sample's table has tens of thousands of clones. The CDR3 is 14 amino acids. Per germline, CDR1 SNHLY and CDR2 FYNNEI. A remark on this clone: The read halts 3 residues ahead of the CDR3 end, with the missing end drawn from the germline J gene.

The receptor's source is a human donor who received a combined kidney and bone marrow transplant. The chain joins TRBV2 to TRBJ1-2; no clear D gene. The sample was CD4+ T cells from blood, taken before the transplant. CDR3 sequence: CASSPLSESRGYTF. Incomplete CDR3 DNA: TGTGCCAGCAGTCCTCTAAGTGAGAGTCGAGGC.